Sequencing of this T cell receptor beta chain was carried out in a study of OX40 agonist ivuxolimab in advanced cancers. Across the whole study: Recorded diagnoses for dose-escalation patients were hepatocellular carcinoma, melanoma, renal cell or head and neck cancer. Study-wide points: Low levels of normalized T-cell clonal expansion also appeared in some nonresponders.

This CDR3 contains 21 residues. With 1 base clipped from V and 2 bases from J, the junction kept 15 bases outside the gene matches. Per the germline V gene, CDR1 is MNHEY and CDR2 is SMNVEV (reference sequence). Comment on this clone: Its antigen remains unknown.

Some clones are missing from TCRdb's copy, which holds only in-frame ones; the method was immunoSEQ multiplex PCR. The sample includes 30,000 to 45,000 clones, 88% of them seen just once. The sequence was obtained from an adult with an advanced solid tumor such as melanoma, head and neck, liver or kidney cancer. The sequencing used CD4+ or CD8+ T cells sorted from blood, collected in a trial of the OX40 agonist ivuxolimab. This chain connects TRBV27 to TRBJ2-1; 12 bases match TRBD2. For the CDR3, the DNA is TGTGCCAGCAGTTTATTTGGTCTAGCGGGAGGGCCGAATTTAGCCTACAATGAGCAGTTCTTC. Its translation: CASSLFGLAGGPNLAYNEQFF.